Listed below are T cell receptor beta chains from one sample, sequenced in a study of human T cells and chemical hapten exposure. TCRdb processed the RACE reads anew with MiXCR; each CDR3 protein has one entry. In the table there are 35,000 to 50,000 distinct CDR3 sequences, about 3.7% of which are singletons. The sample taken for sequencing was whole blood. Receptors originate from a human donor in good health. Some clones in this sample may be carry-over from other donors' samples. Each CDR3 is given with its conserved first and last residue. Fields, in order: clone size, J gene, D gene, V gene, CDR3 DNA, CDR3 protein. A D gene is named only where the DNA matches it firmly. Only some rows state a clone size, as once, few, many or a class for expanded clones.

NA TRBJ1-6 NA TRBV27 TGTGCCAGCAGTTTACGGGGGAGGAATTCACCCCTCCACTTT CASSLRGRNSPLHF
NA TRBJ1-6 NA TRBV6-6 TGTGCCAGCGGGGGTAATTCACCCCTCCACTTT CASGGNSPLHF
few TRBJ1-1 TRBD1 TRBV27 TGTGCCAGCAGCCCCAGGAGGGGGCCGCTGAGCGCTGAAGCTTTCTTT CASSPRRGPLSAEAFF
NA TRBJ1-6 NA TRBV6-6 TGTGCCAGCAGTTGGTCCTTGGGTAGCTCACCCCTCCACTTT CASSWSLGSSPLHF
NA TRBJ1-1 NA TRBV28 TGTGCCAGCGTTGCCACTGAAGCTTTCTTT CASVATEAFF
many TRBJ2-4 NA TRBV10-3 TGTGCCATCAGTGACAGGGCCAAAAACATTCAGTACTTC CAISDRAKNIQYF
many TRBJ2-7 TRBD2 TRBV27 TGTGCCAGCAGTCCCCTGGGACTAGCGGGGGGGGCGTACTTC CASSPLGLAGGAYF
few TRBJ2-1 TRBD2 TRBV12-3/TRBV12-4 TGTGCCAGCAGTCCCAGGGGACTAGCGGGCAATGAGCAGTTCTTC CASSPRGLAGNEQFF
NA TRBJ1-1 TRBD1 TRBV14 TGTGCCAGCAGCCAAAAGGGCAGGGGGCTACGTATGAACACTGAAGCTTTCTTT CASSQKGRGLRMNTEAFF
many TRBJ1-5 TRBD1 TRBV4-1 TGCGCCAGCAGCCATCCTGGACAGGGACGGCAGCCCCAGCATTTT CASSHPGQGRQPQHF
few TRBJ1-6 NA TRBV28 TGTGCCAGCACCCCGTGGGCTTCTCGGGGATCACCCCTCCACTTT CASTPWASRGSPLHF
few TRBJ2-7 NA TRBV19 TGTGCCAGTAGTATTTCGGGGATAGATAACTCCTACGAGCAGTACTTC CASSISGIDNSYEQYF
many TRBJ2-3 TRBD1 TRBV6-1 TGTGCCAGCAGCACACAGGGGGCACGGACAGATACGCAGTATTTT CASSTQGARTDTQYF
many TRBJ2-1 TRBD2 TRBV7-9 TGTGCCAGCGAGCGGGGGTCCTACAATGAGCAGTTCTTC CASERGSYNEQFF
few TRBJ2-3 TRBD2 TRBV5-4 TGTGCCAGCAGCCTCAGCGGGAGAGTCGGCACAGATACGCAGTATTTT CASSLSGRVGTDTQYF
many TRBJ1-1 TRBD1 TRBV29-1 TGCAGCGTAGACAGGGGCCCTGGACCTGAAGCTTTCTTT CSVDRGPGPEAFF
few TRBJ2-3 TRBD1 TRBV28 TGTGCCAGCAGCCCCGGGGACAGAGATACGCAGTATTTT CASSPGDRDTQYF
many TRBJ2-7 NA TRBV6-5 TGTGCCAGCAGTTATGGGGGAGTGGGTGAGCAGTACTTC CASSYGGVGEQYF
many TRBJ2-1 NA TRBV7-3 TGTGCCAGCAGCTTAATCCCCGGGACTCAATACAATGAGCAGTTCTTC CASSLIPGTQYNEQFF
many TRBJ1-3 TRBD1 TRBV7-9 TGTGCCGGGACAGAGCCGTCTGGAAACACCATATATTTT CAGTEPSGNTIYF
many TRBJ1-2 NA TRBV6-5 TGTGCCAGCAGTTCCAGTTTGGGCCCTGGGTACTATGGCTACACCTTC CASSSSLGPGYYGYTF
many TRBJ1-1 TRBD1 TRBV29-1 TGCAGCGTGGGACAGGGGGCATGGAACACTGAAGCTTTCTTT CSVGQGAWNTEAFF
many TRBJ2-1 NA TRBV28 TGTGCCAGCAGTCAGGGTATTAGGTCCTACAATGAGCAGTTCTTC CASSQGIRSYNEQFF
many TRBJ2-2 TRBD1 TRBV6-5 TGTGCCAGCAGTTACTCGAACAGGGGACAGGCGGGCACCGGGGAGCTGTTTTTT CASSYSNRGQAGTGELFF
few TRBJ1-1 NA TRBV28 TGTGCCAGCAGTTTATTTCCGGGGAGAGCTGAAGCTTTCTTT CASSLFPGRAEAFF
many TRBJ2-3 NA TRBV5-5 TGTGCCAGCAGCTTGAAGGGGGATCGAGATACGCAGTATTTT CASSLKGDRDTQYF
many TRBJ1-2 NA TRBV20-1 TGCAGTGCCACACAGGGATTTAACTATGGCTACACCTTC CSATQGFNYGYTF
many TRBJ2-2 TRBD2 TRBV20-1 TGCAGTGCTAGGTCGGGACTAGAGTTGAACGGGGAGCTGTTTTTT CSARSGLELNGELFF
many TRBJ2-1 NA TRBV12-5 TGTGCTAGTGCCGAAACTATAGTCGGATCGGATGAGCAGTTCTTC CASAETIVGSDEQFF
many TRBJ2-3 TRBD2 TRBV9 TGTGCCAGCAGCGTGGCCCCCGGGACTAGAAGCACAGATACGCAGTATTTT CASSVAPGTRSTDTQYF
many TRBJ1-2 NA TRBV5-6 TGTGCCAGCAGCCGCCCTGCGAGGGCAAACTATGGCTACACCTTC CASSRPARANYGYTF
NA TRBJ1-3 NA TRBV10-3 TGTGCCATCAGTGACAAACAGGGAGGTGGAAACACCATATATTTT CAISDKQGGGNTIYF
few TRBJ1-2 TRBD1 TRBV5-8 TGTGCCAGCAGCTTTGGACAGGGCTTATATGGCTACACCTTC CASSFGQGLYGYTF
few TRBJ2-7 NA TRBV5-6 TGTGCCAGCAGCTTGATCCAGGGACCTTCCTACGAGCAGTACTTC CASSLIQGPSYEQYF
many TRBJ2-1 TRBD2 TRBV25-1 TGTGCCAGCAGTGCAACTAGCGGTTTCTACAATGAGCAGTTCTTC CASSATSGFYNEQFF
many TRBJ2-1 TRBD2 TRBV20-1 TGCAGTGCTAGAGGTCTAGCGGGAGAGGCCGTCGGGCAGTTCTTC CSARGLAGEAVGQFF
many TRBJ1-4 NA TRBV6-5 TGTGCCAGCAGTTTATCCGGGGCAACTAATGAAAAACTGTTTTTT CASSLSGATNEKLFF
many TRBJ2-3 NA TRBV10-3 TGTGCCATCAGCGCTCCGGGGCGCACAGATACGCAGTATTTT CAISAPGRTDTQYF
many TRBJ2-4 NA TRBV23-1 TGCGCCAGCAGTCAATCGCCGGATCCAGTAGCCAAAAACATTCAGTACTTC CASSQSPDPVAKNIQYF
many TRBJ1-5 NA TRBV9 TGTGCCAGCAGCGTAGCCCCCAATCAGCCCCAGCATTTT CASSVAPNQPQHF
few TRBJ1-2 TRBD1 TRBV12-3/TRBV12-4 TGTGCCAGCAGTTTTTTACAGGGGGCCTATGGCTACACCTTC CASSFLQGAYGYTF
many TRBJ2-7 NA TRBV30 TGTGCCTGGAGTGCCGGCTACGAGCAGTACTTC CAWSAGYEQYF
NA TRBJ2-7 TRBD2 TRBV20-1 TGCAGTGCTCTTCCGGGACTAGCGGGAGGTTACGAGCAGTACTTC CSALPGLAGGYEQYF
few TRBJ1-1 NA TRBV28 TGTGCCAGCAGTTTGGGGGAGTTAAAGAACACTGAAGCTTTCTTT CASSLGELKNTEAFF
few TRBJ1-5 NA TRBV7-2 TGTGCCAGCAGCTTAGGGGGGCTGGAGGGATTAGGCAATCAGCCCCAGCATTTT CASSLGGLEGLGNQPQHF
many TRBJ2-3 TRBD2 TRBV9 TGTGCCAGCAGCGGGGGGACTAGCGCGACAGATACGCAGTATTTT CASSGGTSATDTQYF
many TRBJ2-7 TRBD1 TRBV14 TGTGCCAGCAGCAGGGACAGGGGGTACTACGAGCAGTACTTC CASSRDRGYYEQYF
many TRBJ2-1 TRBD2 TRBV4-1 TGCGCCAGCAGCCTCCGGAGCTCGATGACTAGCGGGAGGGACAATGAGCAGTTCTTC CASSLRSSMTSGRDNEQFF
few TRBJ1-2 NA TRBV5-4 TGTGCCAGCAGCCGTCCAGGGAACTATGGCTACACCTTC CASSRPGNYGYTF
NA TRBJ2-1 NA TRBV6-5 TGTGCCAGCAGTTGGGACCGGAGCTCCTACAATAAGCAGTTCTTC CASSWDRSSYNKQFF
NA TRBJ2-7 NA TRBV13 TGTGCCAGCAGCTTAGACAGAGCGGGTGACGAGCAGTACTTC CASSLDRAGDEQYF
few TRBJ1-1 NA TRBV18 TGTGCCAGCTCACCACCGGGAGTGAACACTGAAGCTTTCTTT CASSPPGVNTEAFF